This TCR beta chain was obtained from a study of T-cell reconstitution after alpha-beta-depleted transplantation in children. Study-wide results and limits: Several hundred expanded graft clones reportedly were the source of alpha-beta T cells about two months after transplant. Surviving recipient T cells and thymic progenitors produced the high day-60 TCRbeta diversity seen in some patients. A year post-transplant, T-cell counts and diversity derived mostly from newly produced T cells.

It was with unique molecular identifiers that the TCRbeta library was prepared. TCRdb independently ran MiXCR on the PCR reads; one entry per CDR3 protein. The sample has more than 200,000 distinct CDR3 sequences, about 24% seen once. The germline gives CDR1 DFQATT, CDR2 SNEGSKA (reference sequence). The ends were cut back, 1 base at V and 3 bases at J, with 25 bases in the middle. There are 19 residues in the CDR3. This clonotype was observed a few times. Its specificity is not known. V usage is TRBV20-1 and J usage is TRBJ2-1; a possible D gene is TRBD1 (6 bases). The TCR originated in a female patient aged 2-9 years who had a stem cell transplant for congenital amegakaryocytic thrombocytopenia, so the T cells may come from the graft donor. This material consisted of PBMCs, mostly from graft donor cells, taken 360 days after TCRalphabeta/CD19-depleted stem cell transplant. This CDR3 is CSARGERRGRTAYYNEQFF. The CDR3 region has the DNA TGCAGTGCTAGAGGAGAGAGGCGAGGCAGGACAGCGTACTACAATGAGCAGTTCTTC.